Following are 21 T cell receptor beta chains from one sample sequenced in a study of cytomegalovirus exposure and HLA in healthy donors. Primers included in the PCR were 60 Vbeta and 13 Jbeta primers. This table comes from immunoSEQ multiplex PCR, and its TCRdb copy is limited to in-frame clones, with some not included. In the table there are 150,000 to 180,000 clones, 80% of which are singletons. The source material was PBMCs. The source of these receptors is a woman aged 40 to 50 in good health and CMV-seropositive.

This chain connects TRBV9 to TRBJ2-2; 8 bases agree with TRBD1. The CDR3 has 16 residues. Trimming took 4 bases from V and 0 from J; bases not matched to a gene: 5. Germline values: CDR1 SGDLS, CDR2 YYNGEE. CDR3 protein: CASSITTGANTGELFF. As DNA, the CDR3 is TGTGCCAGCAGCATCACGACAGGGGCGAACACCGGGGAGCTGTTTTTT.

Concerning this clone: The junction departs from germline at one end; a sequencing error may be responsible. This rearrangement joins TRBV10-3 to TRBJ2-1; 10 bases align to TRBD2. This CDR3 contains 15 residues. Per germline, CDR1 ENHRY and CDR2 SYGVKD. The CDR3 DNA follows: TGTGCCATCAGTGACCCGACAGCTCTAGCGGGAGAGCGGTTCTTC. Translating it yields CAISDPTALAGERFF.

CDR3: CASSPRGTGDTEAFF. For the CDR3, the DNA is TGTGCCAGCAGCCCGAGAGGGACAGGGGACACTGAAGCTTTCTTT. V is TRBV28 and J is TRBJ1-1, with TRBD1 identical over 10 bases. In germline, CDR1 is MDHEN, CDR2 SYDVKM. The CDR3 is made up of 15 amino acids. The J segment lost 3 bases and the V segment lost 6 bases, leaving 7 bases of the junction unmatched.

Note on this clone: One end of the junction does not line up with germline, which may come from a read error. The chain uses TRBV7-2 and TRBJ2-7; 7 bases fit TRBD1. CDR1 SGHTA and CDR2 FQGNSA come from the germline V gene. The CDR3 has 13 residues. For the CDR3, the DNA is TGTGCCAGCAGCGTAGCGACAGGGCTCGAGCAGTACTTC. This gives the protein CASSVATGLEQYF.

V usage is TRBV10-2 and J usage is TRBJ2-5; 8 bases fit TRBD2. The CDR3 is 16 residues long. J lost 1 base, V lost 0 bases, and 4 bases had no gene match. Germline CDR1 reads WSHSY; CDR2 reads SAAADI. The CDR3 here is CASSESPSGFQETQYF. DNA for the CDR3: TGCGCCAGCAGTGAGTCGCCTAGCGGGTTCCAAGAGACCCAGTACTTC.

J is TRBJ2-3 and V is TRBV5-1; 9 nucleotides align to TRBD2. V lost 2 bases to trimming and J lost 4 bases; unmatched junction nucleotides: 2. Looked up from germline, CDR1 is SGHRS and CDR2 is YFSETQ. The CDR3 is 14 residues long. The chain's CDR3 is CASSFAGGADTQYF. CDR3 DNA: TGCGCCAGCAGCTTCGCGGGAGGGGCAGATACGCAGTATTTT.

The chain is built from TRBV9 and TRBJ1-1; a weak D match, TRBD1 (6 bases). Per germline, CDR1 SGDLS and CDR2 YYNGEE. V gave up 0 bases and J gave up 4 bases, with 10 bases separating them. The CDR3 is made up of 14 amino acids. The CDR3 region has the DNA TGTGCCAGCAGCGTAGACCCCAGGGGCACTGAAGCTTTCTTT. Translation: CASSVDPRGTEAFF.

CDR3 coding DNA: TGTGCTAGTGGAAACGGGAGGGTCCGTGAGACCCAGTACTTC. Protein sequence: CASGNGRVRETQYF. V gene TRBV12-5 combines with J gene TRBJ2-5, with 8 bases fitting TRBD2. Germline loops: CDR1 LGHNT, CDR2 FRNRAP. There are 14 residues in the CDR3. V dropped 6 bases and J dropped 5; count of bases not matched to a gene: 8.

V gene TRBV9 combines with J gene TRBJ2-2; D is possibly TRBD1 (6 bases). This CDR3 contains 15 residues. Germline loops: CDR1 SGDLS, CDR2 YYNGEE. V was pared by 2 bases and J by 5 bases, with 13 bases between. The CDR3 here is CASSVHRVKTGELFF. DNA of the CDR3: TGTGCCAGCAGCGTGCACAGGGTGAAAACCGGGGAGCTGTTTTTT. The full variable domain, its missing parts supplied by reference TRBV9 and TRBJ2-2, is DSGVTQTPKHLITATGQRVTLRCSPRSGDLSVYWYQQSLDQGLQFLIQYYNGEERAKGNILERFSAQQFPDLHSELNLSSLELGDSALYFCASSVHRVKTGELFFGEGSRLTVL.

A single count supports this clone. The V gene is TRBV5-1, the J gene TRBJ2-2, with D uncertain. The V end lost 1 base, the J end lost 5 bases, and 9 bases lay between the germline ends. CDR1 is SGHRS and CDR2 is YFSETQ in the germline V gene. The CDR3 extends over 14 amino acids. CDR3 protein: CASSLLAVTGELFF. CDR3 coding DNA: TGCGCCAGCAGCTTGCTGGCTGTAACCGGGGAGCTGTTTTTT.

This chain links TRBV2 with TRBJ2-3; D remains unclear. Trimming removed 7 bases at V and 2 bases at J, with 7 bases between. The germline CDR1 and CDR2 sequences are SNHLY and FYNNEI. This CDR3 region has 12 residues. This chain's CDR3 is CASTRPTDTQYF. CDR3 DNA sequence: TGTGCCAGCACTAGGCCCACAGATACGCAGTATTTT.

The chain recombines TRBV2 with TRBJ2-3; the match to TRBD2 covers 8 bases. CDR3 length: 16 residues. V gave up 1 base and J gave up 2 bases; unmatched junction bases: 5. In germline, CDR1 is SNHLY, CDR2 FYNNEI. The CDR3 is CASSEGAGGPTDTQYF. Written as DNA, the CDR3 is TGTGCCAGCAGTGAAGGTGCGGGAGGCCCCACAGATACGCAGTATTTT.

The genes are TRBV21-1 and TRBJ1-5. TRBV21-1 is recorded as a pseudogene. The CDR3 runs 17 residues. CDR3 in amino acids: CASSRPIRGLSNQPQHF. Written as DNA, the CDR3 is TGTGCCAGCAGCCGTCCTATCCGGGGGTTATCGAATCAGCCCCAGCATTTT.

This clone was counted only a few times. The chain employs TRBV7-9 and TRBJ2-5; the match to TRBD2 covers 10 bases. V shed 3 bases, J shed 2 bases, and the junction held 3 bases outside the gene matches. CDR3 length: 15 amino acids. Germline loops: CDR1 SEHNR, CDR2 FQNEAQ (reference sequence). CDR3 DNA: TGTGCCAGCAGCTTGGCTAGCGGGAGTCAAGAGACCCAGTACTTC. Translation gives CASSLASGSQETQYF. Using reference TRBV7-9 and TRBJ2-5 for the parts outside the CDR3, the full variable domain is DTGVSQNPRHKITKRGQNVTFRCDPISEHNRLYWYRQTLGQGPEFLTYFQNEAQLEKSRLLSDRFSAERPKGSFSTLEIQRTEQGDSAMYLCASSLASGSQETQYFGPGTRLLVL.

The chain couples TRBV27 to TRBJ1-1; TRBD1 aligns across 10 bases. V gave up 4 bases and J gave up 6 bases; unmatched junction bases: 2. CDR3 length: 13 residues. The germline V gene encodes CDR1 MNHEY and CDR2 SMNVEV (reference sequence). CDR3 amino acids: CASSYGTGAEAFF. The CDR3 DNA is TGTGCCAGCAGTTACGGGACAGGGGCTGAAGCTTTCTTT.

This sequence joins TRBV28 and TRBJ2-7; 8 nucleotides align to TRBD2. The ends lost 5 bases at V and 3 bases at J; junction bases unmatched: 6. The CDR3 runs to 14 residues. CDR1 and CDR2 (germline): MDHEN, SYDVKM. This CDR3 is CASSGGTRDYEQYF. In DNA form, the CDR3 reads TGTGCCAGCAGTGGCGGGACTAGGGACTACGAGCAGTACTTC. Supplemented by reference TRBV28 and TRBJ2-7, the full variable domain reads DVKVTQSSRYLVKRTGEKVFLECVQDMDHENMFWYRQDPGLGLRLIYFSYDVKMKEKGDIPEGYSVSREKKERFSLILESASTNQTSMYLCASSGGTRDYEQYFGPGTRLTVT.

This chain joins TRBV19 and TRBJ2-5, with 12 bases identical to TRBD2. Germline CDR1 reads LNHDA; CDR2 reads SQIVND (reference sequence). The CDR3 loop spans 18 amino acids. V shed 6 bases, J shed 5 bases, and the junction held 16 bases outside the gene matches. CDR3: CASSRRGLAGGPGETQYF. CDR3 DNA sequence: TGTGCCAGTAGCCGGAGGGGTCTAGCGGGAGGGCCGGGGGAGACCCAGTACTTC.

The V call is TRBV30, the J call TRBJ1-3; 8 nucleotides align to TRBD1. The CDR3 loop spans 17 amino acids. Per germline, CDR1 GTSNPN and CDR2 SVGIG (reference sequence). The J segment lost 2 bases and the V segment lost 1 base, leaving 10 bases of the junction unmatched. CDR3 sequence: CAWSALPGGRTGNTIYF. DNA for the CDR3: TGTGCCTGGAGTGCCCTACCAGGGGGCAGGACTGGAAACACCATATATTTT.

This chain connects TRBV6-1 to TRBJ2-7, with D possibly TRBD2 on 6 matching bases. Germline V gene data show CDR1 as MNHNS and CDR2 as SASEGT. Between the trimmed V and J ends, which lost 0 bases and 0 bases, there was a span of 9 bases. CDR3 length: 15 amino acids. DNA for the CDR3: TGTGCCAGCAGTGAAGCGAGCGGGTTCTCCTACGAGCAGTACTTC. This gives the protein CASSEASGFSYEQYF.

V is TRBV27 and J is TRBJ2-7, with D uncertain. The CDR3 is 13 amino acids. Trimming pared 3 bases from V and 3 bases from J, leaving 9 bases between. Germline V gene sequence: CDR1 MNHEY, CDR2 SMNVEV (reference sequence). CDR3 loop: CASSLRISYEQYF. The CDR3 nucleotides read TGTGCCAGCAGTTTGAGGATAAGCTACGAGCAGTACTTC.

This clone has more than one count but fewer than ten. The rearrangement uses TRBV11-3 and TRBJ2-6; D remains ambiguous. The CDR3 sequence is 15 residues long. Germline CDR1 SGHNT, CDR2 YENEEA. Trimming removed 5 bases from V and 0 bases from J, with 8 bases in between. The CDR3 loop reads CASSPPGSGANVLTF. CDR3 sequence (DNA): TGTGCCAGCAGCCCGCCAGGCTCTGGGGCCAACGTCCTGACTTTC.